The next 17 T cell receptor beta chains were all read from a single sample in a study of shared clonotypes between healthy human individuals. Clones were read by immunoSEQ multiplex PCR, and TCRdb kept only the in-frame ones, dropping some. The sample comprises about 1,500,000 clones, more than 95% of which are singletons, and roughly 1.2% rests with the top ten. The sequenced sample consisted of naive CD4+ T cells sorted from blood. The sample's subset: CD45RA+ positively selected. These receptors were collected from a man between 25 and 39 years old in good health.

The CDR3 region is CASSPGRLGANVLTF. As DNA, the CDR3 is TGTGCCAGCAGTCCGGGACGTTTGGGGGCCAACGTCCTGACTTTC. V usage is TRBV28 and J usage is TRBJ2-6; either TRBD1 or TRBD2 may supply D (5 bases each). There are 15 residues in the CDR3. V was trimmed by 5 bases and J by 4 bases, leaving 12 bases between them. The germline V gene has CDR1 MDHEN and CDR2 SYDVKM.

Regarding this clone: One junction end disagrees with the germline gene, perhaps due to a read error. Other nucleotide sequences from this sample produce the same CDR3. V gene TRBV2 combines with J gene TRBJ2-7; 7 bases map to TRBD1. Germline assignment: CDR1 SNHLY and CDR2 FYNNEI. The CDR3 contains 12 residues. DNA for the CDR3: TGTGCCAGCAGGGACAGGTCCTACGAGCAGTACTTT. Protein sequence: CASRDRSYEQYF.

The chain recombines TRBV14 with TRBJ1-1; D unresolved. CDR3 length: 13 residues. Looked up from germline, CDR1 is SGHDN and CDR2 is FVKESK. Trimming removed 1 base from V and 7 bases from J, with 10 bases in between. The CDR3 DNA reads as TGTGCCAGCAGCCAAGCTCTATGGGGTGAAGCTTTCTTT. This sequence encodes CASSQALWGEAFF.

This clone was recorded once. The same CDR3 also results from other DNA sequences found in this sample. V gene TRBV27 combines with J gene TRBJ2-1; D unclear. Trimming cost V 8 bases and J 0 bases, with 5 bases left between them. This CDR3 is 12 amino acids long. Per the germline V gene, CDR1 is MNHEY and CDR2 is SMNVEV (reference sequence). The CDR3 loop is CASRSSYNEQFF. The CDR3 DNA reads TGTGCCAGCCGGAGCTCCTACAATGAGCAGTTCTTC.

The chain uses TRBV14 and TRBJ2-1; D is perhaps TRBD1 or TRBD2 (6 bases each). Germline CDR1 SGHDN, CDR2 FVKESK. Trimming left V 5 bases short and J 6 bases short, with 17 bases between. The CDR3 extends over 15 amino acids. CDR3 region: CASSGSPGAGNEQFF. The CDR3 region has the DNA TGTGCCAGCAGCGGGTCTCCGGGGGCCGGCAATGAGCAGTTCTTC.

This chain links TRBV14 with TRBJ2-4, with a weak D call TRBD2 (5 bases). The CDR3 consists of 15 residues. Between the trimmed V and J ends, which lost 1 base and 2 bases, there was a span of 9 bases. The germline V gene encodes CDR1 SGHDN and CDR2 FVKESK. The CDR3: CASSQGGRSKNIQYF. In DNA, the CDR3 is TGTGCCAGCAGCCAAGGTGGGAGATCCAAAAACATTCAGTACTTC.

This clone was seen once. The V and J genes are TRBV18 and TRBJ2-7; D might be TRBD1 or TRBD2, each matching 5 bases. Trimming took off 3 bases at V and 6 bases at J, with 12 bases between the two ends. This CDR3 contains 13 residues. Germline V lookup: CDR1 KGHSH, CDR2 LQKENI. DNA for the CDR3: TGTGCCAGCTCACCCCCGGGTGGGGGCGAGCAGTACTTC. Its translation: CASSPPGGGEQYF.

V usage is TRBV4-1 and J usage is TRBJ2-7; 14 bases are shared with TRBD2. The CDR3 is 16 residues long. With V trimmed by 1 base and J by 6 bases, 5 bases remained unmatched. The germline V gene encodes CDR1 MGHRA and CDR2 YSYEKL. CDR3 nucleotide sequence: TGCGCCAGCAGCCAAGGACTAGCGGGAGGGCTGCTCGAGCAGTACTTC. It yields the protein CASSQGLAGGLLEQYF.

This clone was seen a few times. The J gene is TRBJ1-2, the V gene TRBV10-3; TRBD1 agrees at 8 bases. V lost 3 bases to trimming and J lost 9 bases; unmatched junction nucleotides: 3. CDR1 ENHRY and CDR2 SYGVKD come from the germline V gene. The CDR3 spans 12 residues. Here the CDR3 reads CAISDTGGSYTF. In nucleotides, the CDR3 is TGTGCCATCAGTGATACAGGGGGAAGCTACACCTTC.

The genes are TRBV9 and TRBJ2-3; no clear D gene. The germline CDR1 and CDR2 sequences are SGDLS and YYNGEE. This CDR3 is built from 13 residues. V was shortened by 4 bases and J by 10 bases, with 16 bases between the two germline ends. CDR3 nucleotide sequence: TGTGCCAGCAGCAGGGATCAAAGGGTATCGCAGTATTTT. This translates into CASSRDQRVSQYF.

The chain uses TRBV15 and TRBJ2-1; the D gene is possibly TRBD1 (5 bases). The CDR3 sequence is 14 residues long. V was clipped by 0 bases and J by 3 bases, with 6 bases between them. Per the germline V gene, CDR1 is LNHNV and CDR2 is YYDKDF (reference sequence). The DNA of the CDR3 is TGTGCCACCAGCAGAGACAGGGTCTACAATGAGCAGTTCTTC. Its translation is CATSRDRVYNEQFF.

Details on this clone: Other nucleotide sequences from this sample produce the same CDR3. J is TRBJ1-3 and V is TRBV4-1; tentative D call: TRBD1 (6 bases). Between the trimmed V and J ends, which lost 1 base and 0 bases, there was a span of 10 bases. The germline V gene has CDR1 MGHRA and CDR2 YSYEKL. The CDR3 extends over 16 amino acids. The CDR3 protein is CASSQGQTGSGNTIYF. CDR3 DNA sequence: TGCGCCAGCAGCCAAGGGCAGACAGGCTCTGGAAACACCATATATTTT.

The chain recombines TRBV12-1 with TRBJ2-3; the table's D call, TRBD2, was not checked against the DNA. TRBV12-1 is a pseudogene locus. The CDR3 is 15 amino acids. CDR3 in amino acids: CASSFDSGKTDTQYF. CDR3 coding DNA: TGTGCCAGCAGCTTTGATAGCGGGAAAACAGATACGCAGTATTTT.

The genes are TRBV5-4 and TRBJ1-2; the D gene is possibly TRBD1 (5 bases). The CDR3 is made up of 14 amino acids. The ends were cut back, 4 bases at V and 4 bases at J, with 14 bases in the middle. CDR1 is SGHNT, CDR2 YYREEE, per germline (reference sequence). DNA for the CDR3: TGTGCCAGCAGCCAGCCAGGGTTTGGCTATGGCTACACCTTC. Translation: CASSQPGFGYGYTF. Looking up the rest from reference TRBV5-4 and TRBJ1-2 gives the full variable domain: ETGVTQSPTHLIKTRGQQVTLRCSSQSGHNTVSWYQQALGQGPQFIFQYYREEENGRGNFPPRFSGLQFPNYSSELNVNALELDDSALYLCASSQPGFGYGYTFGSGTRLTVV.

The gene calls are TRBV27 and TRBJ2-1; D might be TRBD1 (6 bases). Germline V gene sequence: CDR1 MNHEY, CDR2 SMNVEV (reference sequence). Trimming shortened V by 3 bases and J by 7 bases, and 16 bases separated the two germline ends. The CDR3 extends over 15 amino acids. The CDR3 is CASSFGQGIRNEQFF. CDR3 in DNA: TGTGCCAGCAGTTTCGGTCAGGGGATCAGGAATGAGCAGTTCTTC.

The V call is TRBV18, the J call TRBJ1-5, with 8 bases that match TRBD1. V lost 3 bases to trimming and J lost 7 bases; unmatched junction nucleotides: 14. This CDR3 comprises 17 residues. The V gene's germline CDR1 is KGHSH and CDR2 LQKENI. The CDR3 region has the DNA TGTGCCAGCTCACCGTATAAAACAGGGGGGGGCGAACAGCCCCAGCATTTT. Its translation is CASSPYKTGGGEQPQHF.

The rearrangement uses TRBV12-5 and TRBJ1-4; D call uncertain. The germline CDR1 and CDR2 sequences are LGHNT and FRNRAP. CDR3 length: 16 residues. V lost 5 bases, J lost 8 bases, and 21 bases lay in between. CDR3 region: CASGPESGCLGEKLFF. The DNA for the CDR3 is TGTGCTAGTGGTCCAGAGTCGGGGTGTCTTGGAGAAAAACTGTTTTTT.